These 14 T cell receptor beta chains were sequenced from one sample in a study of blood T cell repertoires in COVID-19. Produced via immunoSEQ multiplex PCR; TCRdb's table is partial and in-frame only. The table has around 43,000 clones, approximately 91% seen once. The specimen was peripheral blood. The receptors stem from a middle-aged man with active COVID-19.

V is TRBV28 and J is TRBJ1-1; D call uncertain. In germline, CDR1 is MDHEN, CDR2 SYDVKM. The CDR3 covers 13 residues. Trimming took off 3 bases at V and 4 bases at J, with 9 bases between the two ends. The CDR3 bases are TGTGCCAGCAGTTTGAACCGCGGCACTGAAGCTTTCTTT. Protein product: CASSLNRGTEAFF.

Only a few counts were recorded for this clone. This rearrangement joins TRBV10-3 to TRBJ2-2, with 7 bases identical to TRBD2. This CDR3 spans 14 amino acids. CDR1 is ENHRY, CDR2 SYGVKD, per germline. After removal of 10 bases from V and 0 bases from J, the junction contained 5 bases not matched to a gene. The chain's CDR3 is CATERGPNTGELFF. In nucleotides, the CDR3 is TGTGCCACCGAGCGGGGCCCGAACACCGGGGAGCTGTTTTTT.

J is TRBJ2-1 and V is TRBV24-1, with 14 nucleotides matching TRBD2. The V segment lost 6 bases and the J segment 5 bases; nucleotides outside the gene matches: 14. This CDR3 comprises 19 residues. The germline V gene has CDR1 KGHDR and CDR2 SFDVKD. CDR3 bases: TGTGCCACCAGTCCTTCCGGGACTAGCGGGAGTCTGCGAGACAATGAGCAGTTCTTC. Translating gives CATSPSGTSGSLRDNEQFF.

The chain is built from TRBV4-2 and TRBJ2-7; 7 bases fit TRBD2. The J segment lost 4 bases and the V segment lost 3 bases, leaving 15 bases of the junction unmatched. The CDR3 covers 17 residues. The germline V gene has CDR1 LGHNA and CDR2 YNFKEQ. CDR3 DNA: TGTGCCAGCAGCCAGGATTGGGGGGGAGGCCTTTTATACGAGCAGTACTTC. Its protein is CASSQDWGGGLLYEQYF.

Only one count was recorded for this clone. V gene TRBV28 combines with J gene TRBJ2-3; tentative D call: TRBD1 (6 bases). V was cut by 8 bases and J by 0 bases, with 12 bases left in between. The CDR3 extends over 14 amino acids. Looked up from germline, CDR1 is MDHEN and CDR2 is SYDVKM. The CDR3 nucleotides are TGTGCCAGCGTTGGGACATTAAGCACAGATACGCAGTATTTT. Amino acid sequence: CASVGTLSTDTQYF.

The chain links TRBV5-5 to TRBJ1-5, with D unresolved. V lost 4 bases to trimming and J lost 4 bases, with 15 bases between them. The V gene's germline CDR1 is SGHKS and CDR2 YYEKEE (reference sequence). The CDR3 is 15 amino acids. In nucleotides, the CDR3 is TGTGCCAGCAGCCCCTGGACTGCTCCTAATCAGCCCCAGCATTTT. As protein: CASSPWTAPNQPQHF.

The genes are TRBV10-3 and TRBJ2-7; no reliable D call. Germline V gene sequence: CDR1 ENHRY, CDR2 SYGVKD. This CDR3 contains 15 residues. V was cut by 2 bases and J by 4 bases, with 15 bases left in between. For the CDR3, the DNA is TGTGCCATCAGTGAGCCTACAGAGAGCCCTTACGAGCAGTACTTC. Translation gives CAISEPTESPYEQYF.

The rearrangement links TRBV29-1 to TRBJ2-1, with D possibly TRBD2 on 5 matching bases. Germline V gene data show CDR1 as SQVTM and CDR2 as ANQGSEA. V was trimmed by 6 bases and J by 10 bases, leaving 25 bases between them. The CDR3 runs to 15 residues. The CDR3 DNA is TGCAGCGTCCCCAGCGGAACACCCCGATTAGGGGAGCAGTTCTTC. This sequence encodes CSVPSGTPRLGEQFF.

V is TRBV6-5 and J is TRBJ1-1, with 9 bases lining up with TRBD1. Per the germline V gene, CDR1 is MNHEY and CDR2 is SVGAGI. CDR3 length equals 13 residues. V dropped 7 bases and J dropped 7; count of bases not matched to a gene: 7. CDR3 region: CASTRDREGEAFF. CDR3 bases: TGTGCCAGCACCAGGGACAGGGAGGGTGAAGCTTTCTTT.

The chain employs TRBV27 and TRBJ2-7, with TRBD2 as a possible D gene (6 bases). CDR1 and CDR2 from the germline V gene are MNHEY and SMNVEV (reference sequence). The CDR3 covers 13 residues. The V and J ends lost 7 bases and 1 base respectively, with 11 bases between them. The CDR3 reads CASTRGGSYEQYF. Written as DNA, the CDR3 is TGTGCCAGCACCCGGGGAGGATCCTACGAGCAGTACTTC.

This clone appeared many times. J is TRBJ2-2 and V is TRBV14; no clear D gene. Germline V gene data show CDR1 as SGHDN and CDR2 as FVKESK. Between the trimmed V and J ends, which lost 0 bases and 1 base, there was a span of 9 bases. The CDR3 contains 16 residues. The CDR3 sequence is CASSQEPGLNTGELFF. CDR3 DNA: TGTGCCAGCAGCCAAGAACCGGGTCTGAACACCGGGGAGCTGTTTTTT.

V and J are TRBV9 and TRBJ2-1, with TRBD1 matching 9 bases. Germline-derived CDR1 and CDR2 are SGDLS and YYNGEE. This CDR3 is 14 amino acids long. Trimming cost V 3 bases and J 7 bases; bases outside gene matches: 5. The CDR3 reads CASSDDRGNNEQFF. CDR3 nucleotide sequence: TGTGCCAGCAGCGACGACAGGGGGAATAATGAGCAGTTCTTC.

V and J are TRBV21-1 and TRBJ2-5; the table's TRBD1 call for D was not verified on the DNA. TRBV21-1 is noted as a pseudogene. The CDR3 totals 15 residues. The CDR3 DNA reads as TGTGCCAGCAGCAAACACCAGGGGGCGAAAGAGACCCAGTACTTC. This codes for CASSKHQGAKETQYF.

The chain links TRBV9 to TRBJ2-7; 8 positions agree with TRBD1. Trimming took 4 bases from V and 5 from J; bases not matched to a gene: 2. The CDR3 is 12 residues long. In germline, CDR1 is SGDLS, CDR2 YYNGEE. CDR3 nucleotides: TGTGCCAGCAGCATGACAGGGGACGAGCAGTACTTC. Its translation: CASSMTGDEQYF.